Below, 10 T cell receptor beta chains from the same sample are listed, as sequenced in a study of cytomegalovirus exposure and HLA in healthy donors. The PCR employed 60 Vbeta primers together with 13 Jbeta primers. Clones were read by immunoSEQ multiplex PCR, and TCRdb kept only the in-frame ones, dropping some. The sample contains 250,000 to 350,000 clones, 80% to 90% of which appear only once. Material for sequencing was PBMCs. The receptor source for this set is a woman between 18 and 29 years old in good health and CMV-seronegative.

The J gene is TRBJ1-6, the V gene TRBV5-6, with 10 bases that match TRBD1. CDR1 SGHDT and CDR2 YYEEEE come from the germline V gene. Trimming cost V 4 bases and J 12 bases; bases outside gene matches: 1. The CDR3 covers 12 residues. This chain's CDR3 is CASSDRGLPLHF. The CDR3 DNA reads as TGTGCCAGCAGCGACAGGGGGCTACCCCTCCACTTT. Complete variable domain (other parts from reference TRBV5-6 and TRBJ1-6): DAGVTQSPTHLIKTRGQQVTLRCSPKSGHDTVSWYQQALGQGPQFIFQYYEEEERQRGNFPDRFSGHQFPNYSSELNVNALLLGDSALYLCASSDRGLPLHFGNGTRLTVT.

This chain uses TRBV10-2 with TRBJ2-6; tentatively, D is TRBD1 (6 bases). The ends were cut back, 6 bases at V and 0 bases at J, with 6 bases in the middle. The CDR3 loop spans 14 amino acids. The germline CDR1 and CDR2 sequences are WSHSY and SAAADI. The DNA for the CDR3 is TGCGCCAGCAGGACAGGCTCTGGGGCCAACGTCCTGACTTTC. Translating it yields CASRTGSGANVLTF.

This clone was observed a handful of times. The rearrangement uses TRBV2 and TRBJ2-7; TRBD2 might be the D (6 bases). Germline CDR1 is SNHLY and CDR2 is FYNNEI. Trimming shortened V by 4 bases and J by 1 base, and 11 bases separated the two germline ends. The CDR3 loop spans 14 amino acids. The CDR3: CASSGASGSYEQYF. The CDR3 coding sequence is TGTGCCAGCAGTGGAGCGAGCGGGTCCTACGAGCAGTACTTC.

The CDR3 DNA sequence: TGTGCCAGTAGTATGTTCCTCGGGGGCTCTGGAAACACCATATATTTT. Amino acid sequence: CASSMFLGGSGNTIYF. This rearrangement joins TRBV19 to TRBJ1-3; TRBD1 is a possible D gene (5 bases). The ends were cut back, 3 bases at V and 0 bases at J, with 12 bases in the middle. Germline CDR1 reads LNHDA; CDR2 reads SQIVND (reference sequence). The CDR3 has 16 amino acids.

The V gene is TRBV7-2, the J gene TRBJ2-7; D is unclear. Per the germline V gene, CDR1 is SGHTA and CDR2 is FQGNSA. V lost 4 bases and J lost 3, with 13 bases in between. The CDR3 runs to 14 residues. The chain's CDR3 is CASSSWAQNYEQYF. The CDR3 nucleotides read TGTGCCAGCAGCTCTTGGGCACAGAACTACGAGCAGTACTTC.

The gene calls are TRBV15 and TRBJ2-3; D is possibly TRBD2 (7 bases). The CDR3 contains 15 residues. CDR1 LNHNV and CDR2 YYDKDF come from the germline V gene (reference sequence). V lost 1 base and J lost 4, with 12 bases in between. CDR3 protein: CATSRVGGGADTQYF. The CDR3 DNA reads as TGTGCCACCAGCAGAGTAGGGGGGGGCGCAGATACGCAGTATTTT.

This clone was detected only a few times. The CDR3 coding sequence is TGTGCCACCAGCAGAGTGGGGCTTGAAGCTTTCTTT. Its protein is CATSRVGLEAFF. The genes are TRBV15 and TRBJ1-1; tentatively, D is TRBD1 (5 bases). The ends were cut back, 1 base at V and 7 bases at J, with 7 bases in the middle. Germline V CDR1 and CDR2: LNHNV, YYDKDF (reference sequence). The CDR3 consists of 12 residues. The full variable domain, rest sourced from reference TRBV15 and TRBJ1-1, is DAMVIQNPRYQVTQFGKPVTLSCSQTLNHNVMYWYQQKSSQAPKLLFHYYDKDFNNEADTPDNFQSRRPNTSFCFLDIRSPGLGDTAMYLCATSRVGLEAFFGQGTRLTVV.

The CDR3 nucleotides are TGTGCCAGCAGCTTAGAGGGGAGGGGTGGAGATACGCAGTATTTT. Amino acid sequence: CASSLEGRGGDTQYF. This chain uses TRBV7-2 with TRBJ2-3; TRBD2 aligns across 7 bases. This CDR3 is 15 amino acids long. Germline loops: CDR1 SGHTA, CDR2 FQGNSA. Trimming at V came to 1 base and at J to 5 bases, leaving 6 bases not matched to a gene.

The V gene is TRBV5-5, the J gene TRBJ2-7; TRBD1 matches 7 bases. CDR3 size: 15 residues. Trimming took 0 bases from V and 3 from J; bases not matched to a gene: 6. Per the germline V gene, CDR1 is SGHKS and CDR2 is YYEKEE (reference sequence). The CDR3 DNA reads as TGTGCCAGCAGCTTGGCTTCGGGACAGCTCTACGAGCAGTACTTC. This gives the protein CASSLASGQLYEQYF. The variable domain in full, with the rest retrieved from reference TRBV5-5 and TRBJ2-7, is DAGVTQSPTHLIKTRGQQVTLRCSPISGHKSVSWYQQVLGQGPQFIFQYYEKEERGRGNFPDRFSARQFPNYSSELNVNALLLGDSALYLCASSLASGQLYEQYFGPGTRLTVT.

The rearrangement joins TRBV10-1 to TRBJ1-1, with D perhaps matching TRBD1 (5 bases). Between the trimmed V and J ends, which lost 3 bases and 3 bases, there was a span of 11 bases. The CDR3 is 14 amino acids. The germline CDR1 and CDR2 sequences are WNHNN and SYGVQD (reference sequence). The CDR3 sequence is CASSEGVGDTEAFF. CDR3 coding DNA: TGCGCCAGCAGTGAAGGGGTCGGTGACACTGAAGCTTTCTTT.